These T cell receptor beta chains were read from a single sample in a study of cytomegalovirus exposure and HLA in healthy donors. Data came from immunoSEQ multiplex PCR; TCRdb stores just in-frame clones and leaves some out. The sample includes 220,000 or so clones, approximately 90% of them seen just once. The sequenced sample consisted of PBMCs. These receptors came from a woman in her late teens or twenties in good health and CMV-seronegative. Each CDR3 is given with its conserved first and last residue. A D gene is named only where the DNA matches it firmly. Some rows mark clone size as missing; the rest say once, few, many or name a class of expanded clone.

J gene: TRBJ2-5; V gene: TRBV2; clone size: .; D gene: .; CDR3 DNA: TGTGCCAGCAGTGAAGTTAGCGTCCCGAAGGGAGAGACCCAGTACTTC; CDR3 protein: CASSEVSVPKGETQYF
J gene: TRBJ2-1; V gene: TRBV6-5; clone size: .; D gene: .; CDR3 DNA: TGTGCCAGCAGTCCCCTCTATGCCAATGAGCAGTTCTTC; CDR3 protein: CASSPLYANEQFF
J gene: TRBJ2-3; V gene: TRBV28; clone size: .; D gene: TRBD2; CDR3 DNA: TGTGCCAGCAGCCGGACTAGCGGGACTTTCACAGATACGCAGTATTTT; CDR3 protein: CASSRTSGTFTDTQYF
J gene: TRBJ1-1; V gene: TRBV28; clone size: .; D gene: .; CDR3 DNA: TGTGCCAGCAGTCAGCGCATAGGAGTGGGCACTGAAGCTTTCTTT; CDR3 protein: CASSQRIGVGTEAFF
J gene: TRBJ1-1; V gene: TRBV5-1; clone size: .; D gene: .; CDR3 DNA: TGCGCCAGCACTCCGACAGGGAACACTGAAGCTTTCTTT; CDR3 protein: CASTPTGNTEAFF
J gene: TRBJ1-3; V gene: TRBV11-2; clone size: .; D gene: .; CDR3 DNA: TGTGCCAGCAGCCACCCCCAGGGCTGGGATTTGGTAGGCACCATATATTTT; CDR3 protein: CASSHPQGWDLVGTIYF
J gene: TRBJ1-2; V gene: TRBV19; clone size: .; D gene: .; CDR3 DNA: TGTGCCAGTAGTATGGTTCGCGGCGGAGAGATAGCTAACTATGGCTACACCTTC; CDR3 protein: CASSMVRGGEIANYGYTF
J gene: TRBJ1-3; V gene: TRBV4-2; clone size: .; D gene: .; CDR3 DNA: TGTGCCAGCAGCCAAGACCGCGACAGGAGCTCTGGAAACACCATATATTTT; CDR3 protein: CASSQDRDRSSGNTIYF
J gene: TRBJ2-4; V gene: TRBV2; clone size: .; D gene: TRBD1; CDR3 DNA: TGTGCCAGCAGCGACAGGGGGGTCACCAAAAACATTCAGTACTTC; CDR3 protein: CASSDRGVTKNIQYF
J gene: TRBJ1-5; V gene: TRBV6-6; clone size: .; D gene: TRBD1; CDR3 DNA: TGTGCCAGCAGTCTTGGGACAGTTAATCAGCCCCAGCATTTT; CDR3 protein: CASSLGTVNQPQHF
J gene: TRBJ2-1; V gene: TRBV27; clone size: .; D gene: .; CDR3 DNA: TGTGCCAGCACTAAAGGGGCCGAGCAGTTCTTC; CDR3 protein: CASTKGAEQFF
J gene: TRBJ2-2; V gene: TRBV5-1; clone size: once; D gene: TRBD2; CDR3 DNA: TGCGCCAGCAGCCCGCGTGCGGGAGGGCCGGAGAAGGGGGAGCTGTTTTTT; CDR3 protein: CASSPRAGGPEKGELFF
J gene: TRBJ2-3; V gene: TRBV6-4; clone size: few; D gene: .; CDR3 DNA: TGTGCCAGCAGTGTCTCGGACAGACACACAGATACGCAGTATTTT; CDR3 protein: CASSVSDRHTDTQYF
J gene: TRBJ1-5; V gene: TRBV19; clone size: .; D gene: .; CDR3 DNA: TGTGCCAGCAGTGGGGGGACCCTCAATCAGCCCCAGCATTTT; CDR3 protein: CASSGGTLNQPQHF
J gene: TRBJ1-4; V gene: TRBV9; clone size: once; D gene: TRBD1; CDR3 DNA: TGTGCCTCGGCTCGGGACAGGGATGAAAAACTGTTTTTT; CDR3 protein: CASARDRDEKLFF
J gene: TRBJ1-2; V gene: TRBV2; clone size: .; D gene: .; CDR3 DNA: TGTGCCAGCAGTTACCGGGACACTCAATATGGCTACACCTTC; CDR3 protein: CASSYRDTQYGYTF
J gene: TRBJ1-2; V gene: TRBV9; clone size: .; D gene: TRBD1; CDR3 DNA: TGTGCCAGCAGCGTAGACTGGACAGGGGCCCACTATGGCTACACCTTC; CDR3 protein: CASSVDWTGAHYGYTF
J gene: TRBJ2-1; V gene: TRBV7-3; clone size: .; D gene: .; CDR3 DNA: TGTGCCAGCAGCTCCTTCTTACAGGGTGATGCTTTCTTC; CDR3 protein: CASSSFLQGDAFF
J gene: TRBJ2-5; V gene: TRBV5-5; clone size: once; D gene: TRBD2; CDR3 DNA: TGTGCCAGCAGCCCCCCCTCCGGGGGAGGGCCCGAGACCCAGTACTTC; CDR3 protein: CASSPPSGGGPETQYF
J gene: TRBJ1-5; V gene: TRBV6-4; clone size: .; D gene: .; CDR3 DNA: TGTGCCAGCAGTGACATCTTTGGCAATCAGCCCCAGCATTTT; CDR3 protein: CASSDIFGNQPQHF
J gene: TRBJ2-1; V gene: TRBV29-1; clone size: once; D gene: TRBD2; CDR3 DNA: TGCAGCGTTGAACGGACTAGCGGCCTCTACAATGAGCAGTTCTTC; CDR3 protein: CSVERTSGLYNEQFF
J gene: TRBJ1-1; V gene: TRBV19; clone size: few; D gene: .; CDR3 DNA: TGTGCCAGTAGTATCTCAGGGATGAACACTGAAGCTTTCTTT; CDR3 protein: CASSISGMNTEAFF
J gene: TRBJ2-7; V gene: TRBV19; clone size: .; D gene: TRBD2; CDR3 DNA: TGTGCCAGTAGAAGCGGGACCTCCTACGAGCAGTACTTC; CDR3 protein: CASRSGTSYEQYF
J gene: TRBJ2-1; V gene: TRBV27; clone size: .; D gene: TRBD2; CDR3 DNA: TGTGCCAGCAGTTTCCCTCCGGGACTAGCGGGAGGGAGGAGCTCCTACAATGAGCAGTTCTTC; CDR3 protein: CASSFPPGLAGGRSSYNEQFF
J gene: TRBJ2-3; V gene: TRBV19; clone size: .; D gene: TRBD1; CDR3 DNA: TGTGCCAGTTCCCGGGACAGGGACACAGATACGCAGTATTTT; CDR3 protein: CASSRDRDTDTQYF
J gene: TRBJ2-1; V gene: TRBV27; clone size: .; D gene: TRBD2; CDR3 DNA: TGTGCCAGCAGTTTAAAAGCTAGCGGGACTTACCACAATGAGCAGTTCTTC; CDR3 protein: CASSLKASGTYHNEQFF
J gene: TRBJ2-1; V gene: TRBV5-1; clone size: once; D gene: TRBD2; CDR3 DNA: TGCGCCAGCGGCTCGGGGGGCTACAATGAGCAGTTCTTC; CDR3 protein: CASGSGGYNEQFF
J gene: TRBJ1-1; V gene: TRBV30; clone size: .; D gene: TRBD1; CDR3 DNA: TGTGCCTGGAAAGACAGGGACACTGAAGCTTTCTTT; CDR3 protein: CAWKDRDTEAFF
J gene: TRBJ1-4; V gene: TRBV27; clone size: .; D gene: TRBD1; CDR3 DNA: TGTGCCAGCAGTTCAACGGGACAGGTTAATGAAAAACTGTTTTTT; CDR3 protein: CASSSTGQVNEKLFF
J gene: TRBJ1-5; V gene: TRBV19; clone size: .; D gene: .; CDR3 DNA: TGTGCCAGTACTCTCTACCCCCGGAGTGGCAATCAGCCCCAGCATTTT; CDR3 protein: CASTLYPRSGNQPQHF
J gene: TRBJ2-7; V gene: TRBV11-2; clone size: .; D gene: TRBD2; CDR3 DNA: TGTGCCAGCAGCTCCGTTTTAAGCGGGGCCCACGAGCAGTACTTC; CDR3 protein: CASSSVLSGAHEQYF
J gene: TRBJ2-7; V gene: TRBV7-6; clone size: .; D gene: .; CDR3 DNA: TGTGCCAGCAGCCGCCGGCTGGCGGGTGCTTACGAGCAGTACTTC; CDR3 protein: CASSRRLAGAYEQYF
J gene: TRBJ2-7; V gene: TRBV11-3; clone size: .; D gene: .; CDR3 DNA: TGTGCCAGCAGCTTACGTGGCGGAGGGTTATACGAGCAGTACTTC; CDR3 protein: CASSLRGGGLYEQYF
J gene: TRBJ1-1; V gene: TRBV7-9; clone size: .; D gene: .; CDR3 DNA: TGTGCCAGCAGCTTAAACGCCAGGGAGAACACTGAAGCTTTCTTT; CDR3 protein: CASSLNARENTEAFF
J gene: TRBJ2-2; V gene: TRBV4-1; clone size: .; D gene: .; CDR3 DNA: TGCGCCAGCAGCCAAGTTGCGGACACCGGGGAGCTGTTTTTT; CDR3 protein: CASSQVADTGELFF
J gene: TRBJ1-5; V gene: TRBV30; clone size: .; D gene: TRBD1; CDR3 DNA: TGTGCCTGGAAGACAGGGACGGGTCAGCCCCAGCATTTT; CDR3 protein: CAWKTGTGQPQHF
J gene: TRBJ2-7; V gene: TRBV6-1; clone size: .; D gene: .; CDR3 DNA: TGTGCCAGCAGTCTCCGGGACTTATACTACGAGCAGTACTTC; CDR3 protein: CASSLRDLYYEQYF
J gene: TRBJ2-3; V gene: TRBV4-1; clone size: once; D gene: TRBD2; CDR3 DNA: TGCGCCAGCAGCCAATTGCGCCTAGCGGGAGGGCGCCCAGATACGCAGTATTTT; CDR3 protein: CASSQLRLAGGRPDTQYF
J gene: TRBJ2-7; V gene: TRBV29-1; clone size: .; D gene: TRBD2; CDR3 DNA: TGCAGCTTTAGCGGGAGGGGCTACGAGCAGTACTTC; CDR3 protein: CSFSGRGYEQYF
J gene: TRBJ2-2; V gene: TRBV19; clone size: once; D gene: .; CDR3 DNA: TGTGCCAGTAGTAGCCCCGGACTCACCACCGGGGAGCTGTTTTTT; CDR3 protein: CASSSPGLTTGELFF
J gene: TRBJ1-4; V gene: TRBV2; clone size: .; D gene: TRBD1; CDR3 DNA: TGTGCCAGCAGTGCCGGGACAGGGGAAAGAAAACTGTTTTTT; CDR3 protein: CASSAGTGERKLFF
J gene: TRBJ2-1; V gene: TRBV9; clone size: once; D gene: TRBD2; CDR3 DNA: TGTGCCAGCAGCGTACGGACTAGCGGGATGGAGCAGTTCTTC; CDR3 protein: CASSVRTSGMEQFF
J gene: TRBJ2-3; V gene: TRBV7-8; clone size: .; D gene: .; CDR3 DNA: TGTGCCAGCAGCTTAGTTGGTTCAGGCACCTCACGAGATACGCAGTATTTT; CDR3 protein: CASSLVGSGTSRDTQYF
J gene: TRBJ2-4; V gene: TRBV5-1; clone size: .; D gene: .; CDR3 DNA: TGCGCCAGCAGCCTCGGGGGAAGGGGGCTGCAAAACATTCAGTACTTC; CDR3 protein: CASSLGGRGLQNIQYF
J gene: TRBJ1-2; V gene: TRBV19; clone size: .; D gene: .; CDR3 DNA: TGTGCCAGTAGATCACAGGCGGACTATGGCTACACCTTC; CDR3 protein: CASRSQADYGYTF
J gene: TRBJ2-2; V gene: TRBV11-2; clone size: .; D gene: TRBD2; CDR3 DNA: TGTGCCAGCCTCGGTGGGAGGGCCAACACCGGGGAGCTGTTTTTT; CDR3 protein: CASLGGRANTGELFF
J gene: TRBJ1-6; V gene: TRBV28; clone size: .; D gene: TRBD1; CDR3 DNA: TGTGCCAGCAGTTCCCCCAGGGGGTCCTATAATTCACCCCTCCACTTT; CDR3 protein: CASSSPRGSYNSPLHF
J gene: TRBJ2-5; V gene: TRBV4-2; clone size: .; D gene: .; CDR3 DNA: TGTGCCAGCAGCCAAGGGGCCTCTTGGTCGGCCCCGACCCAAGAGACCCAGTACTTC; CDR3 protein: CASSQGASWSAPTQETQYF
J gene: TRBJ1-4; V gene: TRBV6-1; clone size: .; D gene: .; CDR3 DNA: TGTGCCAGCAAGGGAGGCGGTGAAAAACTGTTTTTT; CDR3 protein: CASKGGGEKLFF
J gene: TRBJ2-3; V gene: TRBV6-1; clone size: few; D gene: TRBD2; CDR3 DNA: TGTGCCAGCGGGCTAGCGGATAGCACAGATACGCAGTATTTT; CDR3 protein: CASGLADSTDTQYF
J gene: TRBJ2-6; V gene: TRBV30; clone size: .; D gene: TRBD1; CDR3 DNA: TGTGCCTCCCAGGTCACAGGGGGGTACTCTGGGGCCAACGTCCTGACTTTC; CDR3 protein: CASQVTGGYSGANVLTF
J gene: TRBJ2-7; V gene: TRBV14; clone size: .; D gene: TRBD2; CDR3 DNA: TGTGCCAGCAGCCCTGGGACTAGCGAACCCGAGCAGTACTTC; CDR3 protein: CASSPGTSEPEQYF
J gene: TRBJ2-5; V gene: TRBV14; clone size: .; D gene: .; CDR3 DNA: TGTGCCAGCAGCCAAGCCCGAGAGACCCAGTACTTC; CDR3 protein: CASSQARETQYF
J gene: TRBJ1-2; V gene: TRBV4-1; clone size: .; D gene: TRBD1; CDR3 DNA: TGCGCCAGCAGCGGGGGCCACAGGGGCCCGTATGGCTACACCTTC; CDR3 protein: CASSGGHRGPYGYTF
J gene: TRBJ2-3; V gene: TRBV6-5; clone size: .; D gene: TRBD2; CDR3 DNA: TGTGCCAGCAGTTACGGGGCGGGAGCGACAGATACGCAGTATTTT; CDR3 protein: CASSYGAGATDTQYF